One sample yielded the 6 T cell receptor beta chains listed below, sequenced in a study of identical twins. TCRdb used MiXCR to reprocess the 5' RACE reads, holding one entry per CDR3 protein. The table records around 1.7 million distinct CDR3 sequences, about 32% of them present only once. Sequenced input: cord blood. The receptors were sampled from a newborn girl in good health.

This clonotype was counted between two and nine times. V usage is TRBV20-1 and J usage is TRBJ2-1; D perhaps matches TRBD2 (7 bases). Germline V CDR1 and CDR2: DFQATT, SNEGSKA (reference sequence). This CDR3 comprises 14 residues. V was cut by 2 bases and J by 4 bases, with 12 bases left in between. The CDR3 sequence is CSARRGGLYNEQFF. In DNA form, the CDR3 reads TGCAGTGCTAGAAGGGGGGGCCTTTACAATGAGCAGTTCTTC.

The chain employs TRBV7-2 and TRBJ2-4, with 7 bases matching TRBD1. The CDR3 totals 18 residues. Germline CDR1 reads SGHTA; CDR2 reads FQGNSA. V shed 4 bases, J shed 0 bases, and the junction held 12 bases outside the gene matches. The CDR3 region is CASSSRDSRILAKNIQYF. CDR3 coding DNA: TGTGCCAGCAGCTCACGGGACAGCCGCATTTTAGCCAAAAACATTCAGTACTTC.

This clonotype was counted between two and nine times. The chain combines TRBV7-9 with TRBJ2-1, with D uncertain. The V end was cut by 5 bases, the J end by 2 bases, with 22 bases between. The germline V gene encodes CDR1 SEHNR and CDR2 FQNEAQ (reference sequence). The CDR3 spans 18 residues. CDR3 region: CASSLSSYVESAYNEQFF. Here the CDR3 DNA reads TGTGCCAGCAGCCTTTCTTCATACGTGGAGTCGGCCTACAATGAGCAGTTCTTC.

This clonotype came up a few times. The chain joins TRBV20-1 to TRBJ2-7, with 11 nucleotides matching TRBD2. The CDR3 is made up of 14 amino acids. Germline lookup yields CDR1 DFQATT and CDR2 SNEGSKA (reference sequence). V lost 2 bases to trimming and J lost 4 bases; unmatched junction nucleotides: 4. The CDR3 here is CSARTSGGLYEQYF. For the CDR3, the DNA is TGCAGTGCTAGAACTAGCGGGGGCCTTTACGAGCAGTACTTC.

This clonotype was seen a handful of times. V gene TRBV11-1 combines with J gene TRBJ2-3; D unclear. The germline V and J ends were trimmed by 5 bases and 2 bases, with 8 bases remaining between them. The CDR3 extends over 13 amino acids. The germline gives CDR1 SGHAT, CDR2 FQDESV (reference sequence). The CDR3 coding sequence is TGTGCCAGCAGCAGCGAGTACACAGATACGCAGTATTTT. The encoded protein is CASSSEYTDTQYF.

DNA of the CDR3: TGTGCCAGCAGCTTAGAATCCAGCCTTTACAATGAGCAGTTCTTC. Translation: CASSLESSLYNEQFF. The chain carries TRBV11-2 and TRBJ2-1; D not resolved. Germline V gene data show CDR1 as SGHAT and CDR2 as FQNNGV. V was trimmed by 0 bases and J by 4 bases, leaving 10 bases between them. The CDR3 has 15 residues. Full variable domain (outside the CDR3, taken from reference TRBV11-2 and TRBJ2-1): EAGVAQSPRYKIIEKRQSVAFWCNPISGHATLYWYQQILGQGPKLLIQFQNNGVVDDSQLPKDRFSAERLKGVDSTLKIQPAKLEDSAVYLCASSLESSLYNEQFFGPGTRLTVL.